This is a list of T cell receptor beta chains from one sample in a study of cytomegalovirus exposure and HLA in healthy donors. Sequencing was performed with immunoSEQ multiplex PCR; in TCRdb, only in-frame clones are kept and a portion is missing. The sample records about 150,000 clones, over 70% being singletons. Sequencing was carried out using PBMCs. The receptors were sampled from a man in his thirties or forties in good health and CMV-seronegative. Both conserved end residues are part of each CDR3. D genes are given only for firm matches. Not all rows give a size; the values are once, few, many and, for expanded clones, a class.

TRBJ2-4,TRBV5-4,few,NA,TGTGCCAGCAGCTTGGGAGGAAAGGTTGACAAAAACATTCAGTACTTC,CASSLGGKVDKNIQYF
TRBJ1-1,TRBV20-1,NA,NA,TGCAGTGCCAGGCGGGACACTGAAGCTTTCTTT,CSARRDTEAFF
TRBJ2-7,TRBV9,NA,NA,TGTGCCAGCAGCGTTGACAGGACTCTTGGGGAGCAGTACTTC,CASSVDRTLGEQYF
TRBJ2-1,TRBV5-6,NA,NA,TGTGCCAGCAGCTTATTAGAGGAGCAGTTCTTC,CASSLLEEQFF
TRBJ1-2,TRBV4-1,NA,NA,TGCGCCAGCAGCCAAGTCCACAGTGCGGGGGCCAACTATGGCTACACCTTC,CASSQVHSAGANYGYTF
TRBJ1-2,TRBV7-9,NA,NA,TGTGCCAGCAGCCCCTCGGGGGGGGGCGGCTATGGCTACCCCTTC,CASSPSGGGGYGYPF
TRBJ2-7,TRBV7-2,once,TRBD2,TGTGCCAGCAGCCTGAAGCGGGGGGGAGACGAGCAGTACTTC,CASSLKRGGDEQYF
TRBJ1-6,TRBV11-2,NA,NA,TGTGCCAGCAGCTTCCAACGGGGAAATTCACCCCTCAACTTT,CASSFQRGNSPLNF
TRBJ2-1,TRBV6-5,few,NA,TGTGCCAGCAGTTACAACTCCCCCAGGGTTTACAATGAGCAGTTCTTC,CASSYNSPRVYNEQFF
TRBJ2-1,TRBV7-9,NA,NA,TGTGCCAGCACCGACTCCCTGGTGCGAGCCTACAATGAGCAGTTCTTC,CASTDSLVRAYNEQFF
TRBJ1-3,TRBV2,few,TRBD1,TGTGCCAGCAGTGCGTTGACAGGGAGCTCTGGAAACACCATATATTTT,CASSALTGSSGNTIYF
TRBJ2-1,TRBV7-3,few,TRBD1,TGTGCCAGCAGCCCCCCTGGGACAGAGAGCTACAATGAGCAGTTCTTC,CASSPPGTESYNEQFF
TRBJ1-4,TRBV28,few,NA,TGTGCCAGCACTCTGGAGGGGAGTGGGGAAAAACTGTTTTTT,CASTLEGSGEKLFF
TRBJ2-1,TRBV5-6,NA,TRBD1,TGTGCCAGCAGCTTGGATCAGGGGGTGCTCGTTGAGCAGTTCTTC,CASSLDQGVLVEQFF
TRBJ2-6,TRBV14,NA,NA,TGTGCCAGCAGCCAAGCCATCAGCGGGGACACCTTCTCTGGGGCCAACGTCCTGACTTTC,CASSQAISGDTFSGANVLTF
TRBJ1-2,TRBV7-3,NA,NA,TGTGCCAGCAGCTCCACTCCAGGGTTAAACAACTATGGCTACACCTTC,CASSSTPGLNNYGYTF
TRBJ1-2,TRBV29-1,NA,NA,TGCAGCGTTGACCCTCTACAGGGCTATGGCTACACCTTC,CSVDPLQGYGYTF